A single sample gave rise to the 17 T cell receptor beta chains below, sequenced in a study of TIL therapy for anti-PD-1-resistant metastatic lung cancer. Stated time point: pre-treatment sample, taken before nivolumab and TIL therapy. The libraries were made with immunoSEQ v3. Data came from immunoSEQ multiplex PCR; TCRdb stores just in-frame clones and leaves some out. The table shows 16,000 or so clones, with roughly 72% occurring only once. The starting material was blood, obtained at baseline. These receptors all stem from a person aged 25 to 85 with non-small cell lung cancer.

This clone was seen a handful of times. J is TRBJ2-5 and V is TRBV4-3; 13 bases map to TRBD2. CDR3 size: 16 residues. J was trimmed by 4 bases and V by 2 bases; bases with no gene match: 4. Germline assignment: CDR1 LGHNA and CDR2 YSLEER. CDR3 in DNA: TGCGCCAGCAGCCAAACTAGCGGGGGGGCCGGAGAGACCCAGTACTTC. This encodes CASSQTSGGAGETQYF.

The rearrangement uses TRBV5-4 and TRBJ2-7, with 8 bases matching TRBD1. The CDR3 extends over 18 amino acids. Per germline, CDR1 SGHNT and CDR2 YYREEE (reference sequence). The junction had 16 bases not matched to a gene; V was cut back by 0 bases and J by 5 bases. Here the CDR3 reads CASSLVGQAIRGDHEQYF. The CDR3 DNA reads as TGTGCCAGCAGCTTGGTGGGACAGGCAATTAGGGGGGACCACGAGCAGTACTTC.

The chain uses TRBV6-5 and TRBJ2-7; D assignment may be TRBD1 or TRBD2 (6 bases each). V was trimmed by 6 bases and J by 3 bases, leaving 12 bases between them. Germline assignment: CDR1 MNHEY and CDR2 SVGAGI. This CDR3 is 13 amino acids long. The DNA of the CDR3 is TGTGCCAGCAGACAGGGACTCGTCTACGAGCAGTACTTC. This gives the protein CASRQGLVYEQYF.

The chain joins TRBV2 to TRBJ2-3, with TRBD2 matching 9 bases. This CDR3 spans 14 amino acids. CDR1 is SNHLY, CDR2 FYNNEI, per germline. Trimming cost V 4 bases and J 2 bases; bases outside gene matches: 1. Here the CDR3 reads CASSASGTTDTQYF. The DNA for the CDR3 is TGTGCCAGCAGTGCTAGCGGGACCACAGATACGCAGTATTTT.

The rearrangement joins TRBV5-8 to TRBJ2-1, with 16 nucleotides matching TRBD2. The CDR3 covers 17 residues. V lost 2 bases, J lost 7 bases, and 6 bases stayed unmatched. Germline-derived CDR1 and CDR2 are SGHTS and YDEGEE. Here the CDR3 DNA reads TGTGCCAGCAGCTTCCCGGGACTAGCGGGGGGGCCTAATGAGCAGTTCTTC. Protein sequence: CASSFPGLAGGPNEQFF. Together with reference TRBV5-8 and TRBJ2-1, the CDR3 gives the full variable domain: EAGVTQSPTHLIKTRGQQATLRCSPISGHTSVYWYQQALGLGLQFLLWYDEGEERNRGNFPPRFSGRQFPNYSSELNVNALELEDSALYLCASSFPGLAGGPNEQFFGPGTRLTVL.

The chain combines TRBV9 with TRBJ2-7; D perhaps matches TRBD1 (6 bases). The CDR3 is made up of 15 amino acids. V gave up 0 bases and J gave up 2 bases, with 12 bases separating them. Germline CDR1 reads SGDLS; CDR2 reads YYNGEE. CDR3 nucleotide sequence: TGTGCCAGCAGCGTAGATGAGACAGGTACCTACGAGCAGTACTTC. This gives the protein CASSVDETGTYEQYF.

CDR3 residues: CASSLTGDTPEKLFF. The DNA of the CDR3 is TGTGCCAGCAGCTTGACGGGAGATACCCCAGAAAAACTGTTTTTT. The chain combines TRBV5-4 with TRBJ1-4; D not resolved. In germline, CDR1 is SGHNT, CDR2 YYREEE (reference sequence). The ends were cut back, 1 base at V and 8 bases at J, with 15 bases in the middle. This CDR3 contains 15 residues.

In this sample, this clone turned up once. V usage is TRBV5-1 and J usage is TRBJ2-5; perhaps D is TRBD1 or TRBD2 (5 bases each). Looked up from germline, CDR1 is SGHRS and CDR2 is YFSETQ. Trimming shortened V by 4 bases and J by 2 bases, and 24 bases separated the two germline ends. The CDR3 has 18 residues. This CDR3 reads CASSRFMTGTEYQETQYF. CDR3 sequence (DNA): TGCGCCAGCAGCCGATTTATGACCGGGACGGAGTATCAAGAGACCCAGTACTTC.

This chain connects TRBV5-6 to TRBJ2-3; D is perhaps TRBD2 (5 bases). Germline V CDR1 and CDR2: SGHDT, YYEEEE. Trimming left V 0 bases short and J 2 bases short, with 13 bases between. The CDR3 is made up of 16 amino acids. The CDR3: CASSLEAGKYTDTQYF. The CDR3 DNA is TGTGCCAGCAGCTTGGAGGCGGGCAAGTACACAGATACGCAGTATTTT. Full variable domain (rest looked up from reference TRBV5-6 and TRBJ2-3): DAGVTQSPTHLIKTRGQQVTLRCSPKSGHDTVSWYQQALGQGPQFIFQYYEEEERQRGNFPDRFSGHQFPNYSSELNVNALLLGDSALYLCASSLEAGKYTDTQYFGPGTRLTVL.

The rearrangement links TRBV23-1 to TRBJ2-3; D gene ambiguous. TRBV23-1 is known as an ORF, though its function is uncertain. Deletions cut 1 base from V and 2 bases from J, with 22 bases between. This CDR3 spans 19 amino acids. The CDR3 loop is CASSQFLDLKTPTTDTQYF. CDR3 coding DNA: TGCGCCAGCAGTCAATTTTTAGACCTCAAAACACCCACCACAGATACGCAGTATTTT.

The V call is TRBV6-4, the J call TRBJ2-2; a possible D gene is TRBD1 (7 bases). The V and J ends lost 6 bases and 6 bases respectively, with 14 bases between them. The germline V gene has CDR1 MRHNA and CDR2 SNTAGT. The CDR3 sequence is 14 residues long. Here the CDR3 reads CASSAGQSAGELFF. The DNA for the CDR3 is TGTGCCAGCAGCGCGGGACAGAGTGCCGGGGAGCTGTTTTTT.

This sequence joins TRBV19 and TRBJ2-4, with 7 bases fitting TRBD1. The CDR3 has 15 residues. Germline CDR1 reads LNHDA; CDR2 reads SQIVND (reference sequence). V gave up 0 bases and J gave up 6 bases; unmatched junction bases: 5. The CDR3 here is CASSIERGRGNIQYF. CDR3 nucleotide sequence: TGTGCCAGTAGTATAGAAAGGGGGCGTGGAAACATTCAGTACTTC.

This chain joins TRBV9 and TRBJ2-3, with 7 bases that match TRBD1. V lost 3 bases, J lost 3 bases, and 10 bases stayed unmatched. Germline lookup yields CDR1 SGDLS and CDR2 YYNGEE. The CDR3 spans 16 residues. As DNA, the CDR3 is TGTGCCAGCAGCGCGATAGAACAGGGGTGGACAGATACGCAGTATTTT. Amino acid sequence: CASSAIEQGWTDTQYF. Full variable domain (missing parts from reference TRBV9 and TRBJ2-3): DSGVTQTPKHLITATGQRVTLRCSPRSGDLSVYWYQQSLDQGLQFLIQYYNGEERAKGNILERFSAQQFPDLHSELNLSSLELGDSALYFCASSAIEQGWTDTQYFGPGTRLTVL.

V is TRBV9 and J is TRBJ1-3, with 8 nucleotides matching TRBD1. V lost 4 bases, J lost 0 bases, and 12 bases stayed unmatched. The CDR3 runs 18 residues. Germline loops: CDR1 SGDLS, CDR2 YYNGEE. The CDR3 region has the DNA TGTGCCAGCAGCAACCGACAGGGGTCCACTCCCTCTGGAAACACCATATATTTT. Translated: CASSNRQGSTPSGNTIYF. The full variable domain, in which reference TRBV9 and TRBJ1-3 provide the parts outside the CDR3, is DSGVTQTPKHLITATGQRVTLRCSPRSGDLSVYWYQQSLDQGLQFLIQYYNGEERAKGNILERFSAQQFPDLHSELNLSSLELGDSALYFCASSNRQGSTPSGNTIYFGEGSWLTVV.

The V and J genes are TRBV6-1 and TRBJ1-3; possibly TRBD1 for D (6 bases). The germline V gene has CDR1 MNHNS and CDR2 SASEGT. This CDR3 has 14 residues. With 7 bases removed from V and 3 bases from J, the gap between germline ends came to 13 bases. CDR3 nucleotides: TGTGCCAGCATTGCGGGGGGCGGTGGAAACACCATATATTTT. Its protein product is CASIAGGGGNTIYF.

This clone occurred once. The chain couples TRBV30 to TRBJ2-1, with D perhaps TRBD2 (5 bases). Trimming removed 1 base from V and 15 bases from J, with 16 bases in between. CDR3 size: 12 residues. Germline V gene sequence: CDR1 GTSNPN, CDR2 SVGIG (reference sequence). The CDR3 is CAWSALEGRPFF. DNA for the CDR3: TGTGCCTGGAGTGCTCTAGAGGGCAGGCCGTTCTTC. Combining the CDR3 with reference TRBV30 and TRBJ2-1 gives the whole variable domain SQTIHQWPATLVQPVGSPLSLECTVEGTSNPNLYWYRQAAGRGLQLLFYSVGIGQISSEVPQNLSASRPQDRQFILSSKKLLLSDSGFYLCAWSALEGRPFFGPGTRLTVL.

This clone is labeled as hyperexpanded. The chain is built from TRBV5-1 and TRBJ2-5; tentative D call: TRBD1 (5 bases). Germline assignment: CDR1 SGHRS and CDR2 YFSETQ. This CDR3 comprises 13 residues. Trimming took 4 bases from V and 5 from J, leaving 12 bases between them. The CDR3 nucleotides read TGCGCCAGCAGCCCCGCTCCAGGGGAGACCCAGTACTTC. It yields the protein CASSPAPGETQYF.